The rows below give T cell receptor beta chains drawn from one sample of a study of control samples from healthy donors and cancer patients. TCRdb keeps only in-frame clones here, not all; method: immunoSEQ multiplex PCR. The data contain approximately 140,000 clones, around 85% of them singletons. Sequencing was done on a sample of blood. Receptors were obtained from a woman younger than 45 in good health. The CDR3 runs from the conserved cysteine through the conserved F or W. D genes are given only for firm matches. Clone size is given for some rows only: seen once, a few or many times, or a class if the clone is expanded.

TRBV19	TRBJ2-7	-	-	CASSMDLWKYEQYF	TGTGCCAGTAGTATGGATCTATGGAAATACGAGCAGTACTTC
TRBV5-1	TRBJ2-3	-	TRBD2	CASSLVLAGGKTNTQYF	TGCGCCAGCAGCTTGGTACTAGCGGGAGGGAAAACCAATACGCAGTATTTT
TRBV19	TRBJ2-6	few	-	CASRTTGANVLTF	TGTGCCAGTCGAACTACTGGGGCCAACGTCCTGACTTTC
TRBV29-1	TRBJ2-3	-	-	CSVLGLGDTQYF	TGCAGCGTTTTGGGTCTCGGTGATACGCAGTATTTT
TRBV7-2	TRBJ2-3	-	TRBD2	CASSLVGSGAGDTQYF	TGTGCCAGCAGCTTAGTTGGTAGCGGGGCCGGGGATACGCAGTATTTT
TRBV19	TRBJ2-5	once	-	CASSIDSSVPETQYF	TGTGCCAGTAGTATAGATAGCAGTGTGCCCGAGACCCAGTACTTC
TRBV7-9	TRBJ1-6	-	-	CASSLREESPLHF	TGTGCCAGCAGCTTAAGAGAGGAATCACCCCTCCACTTT
TRBV5-4	TRBJ1-1	-	-	CASSLAGNTEAFF	TGTGCCAGCAGCTTGGCCGGGAACACTGAAGCTTTCTTT
TRBV7-3	TRBJ2-3	-	-	CASSLGVGSTDTQYF	TGTGCCAGCAGCTTAGGGGTAGGGAGCACAGATACGCAGTATTTT
TRBV4-1	TRBJ1-1	-	TRBD1	CASSRGTGDTEAFF	TGCGCCAGCAGCCGCGGGACAGGAGACACTGAAGCTTTCTTT
TRBV29-1	TRBJ2-1	-	-	CSVEGRNEQFF	TGCAGCGTTGAAGGGCGGAATGAGCAGTTCTTC
TRBV19	TRBJ2-7	-	-	CASSGALSSYEQYF	TGTGCCAGTAGTGGGGCGCTCTCCTCGTACGAGCAGTACTTC
TRBV7-9	TRBJ2-7	-	TRBD1	CASSAARWQGAGEQYF	TGTGCCAGCAGCGCCGCCAGATGGCAGGGGGCGGGTGAGCAGTACTTC
TRBV2	TRBJ2-7	few	TRBD1	CATTWDSSGEQYF	TGTGCCACAACTTGGGACAGCTCGGGCGAGCAGTACTTC
TRBV3-1/TRBV3-2	TRBJ2-1	-	-	CASSPPQGFNEQFF	TGTGCCAGCAGCCCGCCGCAGGGTTTCAATGAGCAGTTCTTC
TRBV5-6	TRBJ1-2	-	-	CASSLRGYRDGYTF	TGTGCCAGCAGCCTACGGGGCTACAGGGATGGCTACACCTTC